This is a list of T cell receptor beta chains from one sample in a study of Ad26.COV2.S vaccination and SARS-CoV-2 variants. Clones were sequenced by immunoSEQ multiplex PCR, and TCRdb holds only the in-frame ones, with some missing. This table has approximately 480,000 clones, 87% appearing once. This material consisted of peripheral blood, taken in a trial of Ad26.COV2.S vaccine versus placebo. The receptors were sampled from a person aged 18 to 59 who received the Ad26.COV2.S COVID-19 vaccine or a placebo. The CDR3 runs from the conserved cysteine through the conserved F or W. D genes are given only for firm matches. The size of a clone is reported for some rows only, either as once, few or many, or as a class for expanded clones.

v_call	j_call	clone_size	d_call	cdr3_aa	cdr3_nt
TRBV6-6	TRBJ2-2	NA	NA	CASSYYGGELFF	TGTGCCAGCAGTTACTATGGGGGGGAGCTGTTTTTT
TRBV28	TRBJ1-2	NA	TRBD1	CASSLLGQWGYTF	TGTGCCAGCAGTTTACTGGGACAGTGGGGCTACACCTTC
TRBV5-3	TRBJ1-5	NA	TRBD1	CARSLQRGRNQPQHF	TGTGCCAGAAGCTTGCAGAGGGGGCGCAATCAGCCCCAGCATTTT
TRBV5-1	TRBJ1-2	NA	NA	CASSLLEPPYGYTF	TGCGCCAGCAGCTTATTGGAGCCCCCCTATGGCTACACCTTC
TRBV30	TRBJ2-3	NA	NA	CAWSYGQGTSTDTQYF	TGTGCCTGGAGTTACGGGCAGGGTACTAGCACAGATACGCAGTATTTT
TRBV25-1	TRBJ2-5	NA	NA	CASSVQGVETQYF	TGTGCCAGCAGTGTACAGGGAGTGGAGACCCAGTACTTC
TRBV28	TRBJ1-1	NA	TRBD1	CASSALQGRDGDLNTEAFF	TGTGCCAGCAGTGCGTTACAGGGGAGGGATGGGGATTTGAACACTGAAGCTTTCTTT
TRBV11-1	TRBJ1-3	NA	NA	CASSSGLNSGNTIYF	TGTGCCAGCAGCTCCGGACTGAACTCTGGAAACACCATATATTTT
TRBV7-3	TRBJ2-1	NA	TRBD2	CASSHLRLADREADEQFF	TGTGCCAGCAGCCACCTCAGACTAGCGGACCGGGAGGCGGATGAGCAGTTCTTC
TRBV7-9	TRBJ1-6	NA	NA	CASTRLETGNTLHF	TGTGCCAGCACCCGACTCGAGACCGGGAACACCCTCCACTTT
TRBV6-5	TRBJ2-1	NA	NA	CASRTTKGDYNEQFF	TGTGCCAGCAGAACTACTAAGGGGGACTACAATGAGCAGTTCTTC
TRBV20-1	TRBJ2-1	once	NA	CSAPPYNEQFF	TGCAGTGCGCCGCCCTACAATGAGCAGTTCTTC
TRBV14	TRBJ1-2	NA	NA	CASSPILGPGRTNYGYTF	TGTGCCAGCAGCCCGATCTTAGGACCGGGCAGGACTAACTATGGCTACACCTTC
TRBV6-2/TRBV6-3	TRBJ1-5	NA	NA	CASSPLLWDQPQHF	TGTGCCAGCAGCCCTCTTTTGTGGGATCAGCCCCAGCATTTT
TRBV4-1	TRBJ1-3	NA	NA	CASSQDRVSLGGNTIYF	TGCGCCAGCAGCCAAGACAGGGTCTCTCTCGGTGGAAACACCATATATTTT
TRBV19	TRBJ2-1	NA	NA	CASSTPWDEVGSYNEQFF	TGTGCCAGTAGTACACCATGGGATGAGGTGGGCTCCTACAATGAGCAGTTCTTC
TRBV6-1	TRBJ2-7	NA	NA	CASSEERVSYEQYF	TGTGCCAGCAGTGAGGAGCGGGTTTCCTACGAGCAGTACTTC
TRBV4-1	TRBJ2-7	NA	NA	CASSHAAVRDEQYF	TGCGCCAGCAGCCACGCGGCGGTCCGGGACGAGCAGTACTTC
TRBV7-9	TRBJ2-7	NA	TRBD1	CASSPTLTGAEQYF	TGTGCCAGCAGCCCAACCCTGACAGGGGCCGAGCAGTACTTC
TRBV10-3	TRBJ2-7	NA	NA	CAISENSGGFEQYF	TGTGCCATCAGTGAAAACAGCGGCGGGTTCGAGCAGTACTTC
TRBV15	TRBJ1-6	NA	NA	CATSERSSYNSPLHF	TGTGCCACCAGTGAGAGAAGCTCCTATAATTCACCCCTCCACTTT
TRBV5-1	TRBJ2-1	NA	TRBD2	CASSLLGGRGVNEQFF	TGCGCCAGCAGCTTATTAGGCGGGAGGGGCGTCAATGAGCAGTTCTTC
TRBV28	TRBJ2-2	once	TRBD1	CASSGRTGNTGELFF	TGTGCCAGCAGTGGAAGGACAGGGAACACCGGGGAGCTGTTTTTT
TRBV5-1	TRBJ2-3	NA	NA	CASIDGADTQYF	TGCGCCAGCATTGACGGGGCAGATACGCAGTATTTT
TRBV7-2	TRBJ1-2	NA	NA	CASSLQGTHYGYTF	TGTGCCAGCAGCTTACAGGGGACCCACTATGGCTACACCTTC
TRBV5-6	TRBJ1-6	NA	NA	CASSLAGGSPLHF	TGTGCCAGCAGCTTGGCCGGGGGATCACCCCTCCACTTT
TRBV6-2/TRBV6-3	TRBJ2-1	NA	NA	CASSSTGSSNEQFF	TGTGCCAGCAGTTCTACTGGGTCTAGCAATGAGCAGTTCTTC
TRBV30	TRBJ1-2	NA	NA	CAWVPEIGYGYTF	TGTGCCTGGGTCCCTGAAATTGGTTATGGCTACACCTTC
TRBV11-1	TRBJ2-2	once	NA	CASSLRSTGELFF	TGTGCCAGCAGCTTACGTTCCACCGGGGAGCTGTTTTTT
TRBV11-1	TRBJ1-1	NA	NA	CASSLGQNTEAFF	TGTGCCAGCAGCTTAGGGCAGAACACTGAAGCTTTCTTT
TRBV6-5	TRBJ2-1	NA	NA	CASSYLRSSYNEQFF	TGTGCCAGCAGTTACCTGCGTAGCTCCTACAATGAGCAGTTCTTC
TRBV7-9	TRBJ1-1	NA	NA	CASSLAGGPATEAFF	TGTGCCAGCAGCTTAGCAGGGGGTCCGGCGACTGAAGCTTTCTTT
TRBV18	TRBJ1-5	NA	TRBD1	CASSPGDRSQPQHF	TGTGCCAGCTCACCGGGGGACAGGAGTCAGCCCCAGCATTTT
TRBV4-3	TRBJ2-1	few	TRBD2	CASSQVTAGVSRYEQFF	TGCGCCAGCAGCCAAGTAACAGCGGGAGTATCAAGGTATGAGCAGTTCTTC
TRBV6-2/TRBV6-3	TRBJ2-4	NA	TRBD2	CASSYLAGGNIQYF	TGTGCCAGCAGTTACCTAGCGGGAGGAAACATTCAGTACTTC
TRBV10-3	TRBJ1-3	NA	NA	CAIMKEAAGNTIYF	TGTGCCATCATGAAGGAGGCGGCCGGAAACACCATATATTTT
TRBV5-1	TRBJ1-1	NA	NA	CASSLGSTTPGTEAFF	TGCGCCAGCAGCTTGGGCTCAACCACCCCGGGCACTGAAGCTTTCTTT
TRBV19	TRBJ2-1	NA	NA	CASSITVGQGSYNEQFF	TGTGCCAGTAGTATAACCGTAGGGCAGGGATCCTACAATGAGCAGTTCTTC
TRBV5-4	TRBJ1-1	NA	TRBD1	CASSPGQGAGTEAFF	TGTGCCAGCAGCCCGGGACAGGGGGCGGGCACTGAAGCTTTCTTT
TRBV5-1	TRBJ2-2	NA	NA	CASSLVGGGRTGELFF	TGCGCCAGCAGCTTGGTTGGGGGAGGACGGACCGGGGAGCTGTTTTTT
TRBV27	TRBJ2-3	once	NA	CASSLAGRSTDTQYF	TGTGCCAGCAGCCTCGCGGGACGGAGCACAGATACGCAGTATTTT
TRBV7-2	TRBJ2-1	NA	TRBD2	CASSLSSGIYNEQFF	TGTGCCAGCAGCTTATCCAGCGGGATCTACAATGAGCAGTTCTTC
TRBV19	TRBJ2-3	NA	NA	CASRGVAGPRDTQYF	TGTGCCAGTAGGGGGGTGGCAGGGCCGAGAGATACGCAGTATTTT
TRBV2	TRBJ1-4	NA	NA	CASSENTRGEKLFF	TGTGCCAGCAGTGAGAACACGAGGGGTGAAAAACTGTTTTTT
TRBV7-2	TRBJ2-1	once	TRBD1	CASSRIQGANEQFF	TGTGCCAGCAGCCGGATACAGGGGGCAAATGAGCAGTTCTTC
TRBV28	TRBJ2-4	NA	NA	CASSGPLNIQYF	TGTGCCAGCAGCGGCCCACTAAACATTCAGTACTTC
TRBV18	TRBJ2-1	NA	NA	CASSPSGGYNEQFF	TGTGCCAGCTCACCATCGGGCGGGTACAATGAGCAGTTCTTC
TRBV9	TRBJ2-7	NA	NA	CASSAGMGPYEQYF	TGTGCCAGCAGCGCCGGAATGGGTCCCTACGAGCAGTACTTC
TRBV6-4	TRBJ2-2	few	NA	CASSSTDTGELFF	TGTGCCAGCAGCTCCACGGACACCGGGGAGCTGTTTTTT
TRBV9	TRBJ2-7	NA	TRBD1	CASSATGVVGLEQYF	TGTGCCAGCAGCGCGACAGGGGTTGTTGGTCTGGAGCAGTACTTC
TRBV27	TRBJ2-4	NA	NA	CASSPNRDGNIQYF	TGTGCCAGCAGTCCTAACCGGGACGGAAACATTCAGTACTTC
TRBV28	TRBJ2-4	NA	NA	CASSGGFAKNIQYF	TGTGCCAGCAGCGGAGGGTTTGCCAAAAACATTCAGTACTTC
TRBV4-3	TRBJ2-2	NA	NA	CASSQDLGGLGGTGELFF	TGCGCCAGCAGCCAAGATTTAGGAGGGCTGGGTGGCACCGGGGAGCTGTTTTTT
TRBV9	TRBJ2-1	NA	NA	CASSVGFVNNEQFF	TGTGCCAGCAGCGTAGGTTTCGTTAACAATGAGCAGTTCTTC
TRBV4-2	TRBJ1-4	NA	NA	CASSQEAAEEKLFF	TGTGCCAGCAGCCAAGAGGCTGCTGAGGAAAAACTGTTTTTT
TRBV7-2	TRBJ2-1	NA	NA	CASSPLTRSIDEQFF	TGTGCCAGCAGCCCATTGACTAGATCGATCGATGAGCAGTTCTTC
TRBV7-9	TRBJ2-3	NA	NA	CASSLGWDSTDTQYF	TGTGCCAGCAGCTTAGGGTGGGACTCCACAGATACGCAGTATTTT
TRBV28	TRBJ2-1	NA	NA	CASSLGTLIYNEQFF	TGTGCCAGCAGTTTGGGGACCCTAATCTACAATGAGCAGTTCTTC